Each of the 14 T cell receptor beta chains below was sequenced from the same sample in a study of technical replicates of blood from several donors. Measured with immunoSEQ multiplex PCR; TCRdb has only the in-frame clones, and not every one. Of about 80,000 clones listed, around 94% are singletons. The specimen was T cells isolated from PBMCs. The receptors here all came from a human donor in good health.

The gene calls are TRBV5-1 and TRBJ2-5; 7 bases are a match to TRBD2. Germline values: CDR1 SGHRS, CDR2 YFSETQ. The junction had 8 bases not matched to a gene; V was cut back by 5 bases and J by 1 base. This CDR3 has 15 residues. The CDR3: CASSPRSGGQETQYF. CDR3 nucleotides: TGCGCCAGCAGTCCCCGGTCGGGGGGCCAAGAGACCCAGTACTTC. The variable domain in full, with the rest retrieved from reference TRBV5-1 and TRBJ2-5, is KAGVTQTPRYLIKTRGQQVTLSCSPISGHRSVSWYQQTPGQGLQFLFEYFSETQRNKGNFPGRFSGRQFSNSRSEMNVSTLELGDSALYLCASSPRSGGQETQYFGPGTRLLVL.

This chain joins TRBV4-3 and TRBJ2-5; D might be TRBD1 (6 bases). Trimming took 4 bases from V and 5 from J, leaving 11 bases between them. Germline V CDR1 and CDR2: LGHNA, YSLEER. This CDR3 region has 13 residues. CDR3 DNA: TGCGCCAGCAGCCGGACAGTGGAGGAGACCCAGTACTTC. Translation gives CASSRTVEETQYF.

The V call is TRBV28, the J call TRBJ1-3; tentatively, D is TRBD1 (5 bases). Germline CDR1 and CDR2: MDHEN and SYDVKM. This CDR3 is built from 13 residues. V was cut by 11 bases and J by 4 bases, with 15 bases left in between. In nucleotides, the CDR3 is TGTGCCCACTGGGGGGTCGCCGGAAACACCATATATTTT. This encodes CAHWGVAGNTIYF.

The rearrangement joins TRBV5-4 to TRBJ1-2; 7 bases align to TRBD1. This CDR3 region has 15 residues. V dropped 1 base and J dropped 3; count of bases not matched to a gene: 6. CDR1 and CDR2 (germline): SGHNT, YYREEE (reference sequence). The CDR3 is CASSLSTGSYYGYTF. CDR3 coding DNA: TGTGCCAGCAGCTTGTCGACAGGGAGCTACTATGGCTACACCTTC.

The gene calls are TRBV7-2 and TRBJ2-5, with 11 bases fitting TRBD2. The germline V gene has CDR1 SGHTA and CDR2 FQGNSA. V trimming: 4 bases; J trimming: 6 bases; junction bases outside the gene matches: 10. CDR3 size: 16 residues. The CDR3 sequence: CASSSGSGREWKTQYF. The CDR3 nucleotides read TGTGCCAGCAGCTCTGGTAGCGGGAGGGAATGGAAGACCCAGTACTTC.

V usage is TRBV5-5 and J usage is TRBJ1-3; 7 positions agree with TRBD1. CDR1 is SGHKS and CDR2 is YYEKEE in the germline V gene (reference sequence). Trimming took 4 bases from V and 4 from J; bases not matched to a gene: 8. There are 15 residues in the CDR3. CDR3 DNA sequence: TGTGCCAGCAGCGAGACAGGGCTAATAGGAAACACCATATATTTT. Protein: CASSETGLIGNTIYF.

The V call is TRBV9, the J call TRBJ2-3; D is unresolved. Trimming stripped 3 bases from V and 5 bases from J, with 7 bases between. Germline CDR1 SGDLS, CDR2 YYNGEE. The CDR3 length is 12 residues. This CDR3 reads CASSGPQDTQYF. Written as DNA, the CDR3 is TGTGCCAGCAGCGGGCCCCAAGATACGCAGTATTTT. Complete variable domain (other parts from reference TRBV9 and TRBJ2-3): DSGVTQTPKHLITATGQRVTLRCSPRSGDLSVYWYQQSLDQGLQFLIQYYNGEERAKGNILERFSAQQFPDLHSELNLSSLELGDSALYFCASSGPQDTQYFGPGTRLTVL.

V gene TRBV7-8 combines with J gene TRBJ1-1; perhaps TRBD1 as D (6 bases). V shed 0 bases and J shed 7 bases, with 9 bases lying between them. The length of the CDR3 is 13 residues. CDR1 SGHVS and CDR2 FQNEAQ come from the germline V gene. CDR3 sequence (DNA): TGTGCCAGCAGCTTAGCGAGGGGGTATGAAGCTTTCTTT. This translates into CASSLARGYEAFF. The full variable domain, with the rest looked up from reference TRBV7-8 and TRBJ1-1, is GAGVSQSPRYKVAKRGQDVALRCDPISGHVSLFWYQQALGQGPEFLTYFQNEAQLDKSGLPSDRFFAERPEGSVSTLKIQRTQQEDSAVYLCASSLARGYEAFFGQGTRLTVV.

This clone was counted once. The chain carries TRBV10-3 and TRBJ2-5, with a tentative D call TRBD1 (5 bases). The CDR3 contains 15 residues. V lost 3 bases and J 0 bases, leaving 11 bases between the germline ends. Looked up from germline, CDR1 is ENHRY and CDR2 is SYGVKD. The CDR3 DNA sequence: TGTGCCATCAGTGATGGGCCAGGGAACCAAGAGACCCAGTACTTC. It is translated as CAISDGPGNQETQYF.

This CDR3 is CASIGAINTEAFF. The CDR3 DNA follows: TGTGCCAGCATTGGGGCTATAAACACTGAAGCTTTCTTT. The V and J genes are TRBV2 and TRBJ1-1, with D tentatively TRBD1 (5 bases). The germline V gene has CDR1 SNHLY and CDR2 FYNNEI. This CDR3 is built from 13 residues. The germline V and J ends were trimmed by 7 bases and 2 bases, with 11 bases remaining between them.

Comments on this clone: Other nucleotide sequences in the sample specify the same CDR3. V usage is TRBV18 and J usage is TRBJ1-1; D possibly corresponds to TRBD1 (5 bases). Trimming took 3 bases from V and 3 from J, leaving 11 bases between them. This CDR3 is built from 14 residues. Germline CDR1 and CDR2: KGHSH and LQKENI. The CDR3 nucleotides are TGTGCCAGCTCACCCCTGGCAGGGTACACTGAAGCTTTCTTT. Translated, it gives CASSPLAGYTEAFF.

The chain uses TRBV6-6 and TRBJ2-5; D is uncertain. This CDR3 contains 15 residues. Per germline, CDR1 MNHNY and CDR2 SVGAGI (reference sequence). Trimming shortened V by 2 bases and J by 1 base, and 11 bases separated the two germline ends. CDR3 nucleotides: TGTGCCAGCAGTTACACCGACACGGTCCAAGAGACCCAGTACTTC. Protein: CASSYTDTVQETQYF.

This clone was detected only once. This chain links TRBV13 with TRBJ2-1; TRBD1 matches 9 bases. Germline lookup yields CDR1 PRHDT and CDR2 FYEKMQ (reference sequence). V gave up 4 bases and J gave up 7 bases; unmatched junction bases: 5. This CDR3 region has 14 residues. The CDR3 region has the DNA TGTGCCAGCAGCTCGGGACAGGGAAAAAATGAGCAGTTCTTC. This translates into CASSSGQGKNEQFF.

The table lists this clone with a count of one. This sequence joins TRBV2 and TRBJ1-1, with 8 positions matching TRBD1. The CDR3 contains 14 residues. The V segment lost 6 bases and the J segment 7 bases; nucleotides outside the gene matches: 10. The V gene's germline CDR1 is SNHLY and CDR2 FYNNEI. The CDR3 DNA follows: TGTGCCAGCAGGGAGGACAGGGAATTAGGTGAAGCTTTCTTT. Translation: CASREDRELGEAFF.